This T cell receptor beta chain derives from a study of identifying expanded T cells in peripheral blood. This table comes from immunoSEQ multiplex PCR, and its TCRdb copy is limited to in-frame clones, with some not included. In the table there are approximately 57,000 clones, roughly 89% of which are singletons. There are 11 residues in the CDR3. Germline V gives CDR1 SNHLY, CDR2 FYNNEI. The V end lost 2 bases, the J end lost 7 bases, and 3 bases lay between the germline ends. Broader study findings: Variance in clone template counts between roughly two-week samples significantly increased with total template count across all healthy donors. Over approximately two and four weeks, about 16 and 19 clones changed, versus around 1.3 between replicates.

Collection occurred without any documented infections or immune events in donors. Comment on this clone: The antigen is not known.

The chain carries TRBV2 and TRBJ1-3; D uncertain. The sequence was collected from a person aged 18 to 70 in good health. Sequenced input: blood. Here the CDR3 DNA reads TGTGCCAGCAGTGAAAGGAACACCATATATTTT. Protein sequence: CASSERNTIYF.